This TCR beta chain comes out of a study of blood T cell repertoires in COVID-19 (dated by TCRdb to the early 2020s). General notes on the study: Samples from collaborators originated in the United States, Italy and Spain and spanned both the acute and convalescent phases of COVID-19. The dataset comprised deeply sampled blood TCRbeta repertoires from subjects exposed to, actively infected with, or recovered from COVID-19. Where available, HLA class I and class II types were taken from metadata supplied by the sample provider and were not determined by assay-based typing. Nearly every sample came with metadata listing a de-identified subject ID, COVID-19 status, age in years and sex. The repertoires were released in a freely available public database intended as a resource for research on the immune response to SARS-CoV-2. The samples were drawn from the first 160 participants of the ongoing ImmuneRACE study and from 950 to 1,500 subjects provided by 6 global collaborators. The material from the prospective study consisted of cDNA or gDNA derived from T cells, B-cell-depleted T cells, or PBMCs. General conclusions and limits of the study: How much clinical and demographic metadata was included differed by source and by participant, and the metadata was provided uncurated.

Participants in the prospective study were enrolled through a virtual design, were aged roughly 18 to 100 years, and lived in 24 United States geographic areas. To assign participants to cohorts, the prospective study relied on clinical history that participants themselves reported in a screening survey and a study questionnaire. Each participant in the prospective study had whole blood, serum and a nasopharyngeal or oropharyngeal swab collected by mobile phlebotomists. Participants in the prospective study had the option to provide additional blood draws and questionnaires over an approximately 2-month period. Before DNA extraction, blood samples from the prospective study were shipped at room temperature or frozen. Remarks on this clone: Its antigen is still unknown. The record has no base qualities; no much larger clone is one base away.

TCRbeta CDR3 regions were amplified from genomic DNA by means of the immunoSEQ Assay, a bias-controlled multiplex PCR. For the original study's pipeline: The number of nucleated cells in each sample was estimated from the amplification of reference gene primers within the assay. Sequence reads were collapsed and filtered to measure the absolute abundance of every unique TCRbeta CDR3 rearrangement. Productive Simpson clonality was computed per sample as the square root of Simpson's diversity index over productive rearrangements. In TCRdb, the immuneACCESS table is reduced to in-frame sequences with V and J assigned. These tables do not hold every clone; where another copy was compared, an unresolved V gene accounts for under half, and the others remain unexplained. Clonal size and the V and J genes are those of that table, whereas D and trimming came from the DNA. Here the sample has under 200,000 clones; about 85% occur a single time. The top ten clones comprise about 5.7% of the sample.

This TCR was sampled from a woman between 40 and 50 years old with acute COVID-19. The sample comprised PBMCs or T cells enriched from blood (not recorded which).

The CDR3: CASGGYKAGANVLTF. The bases are TGTGCCAGTGGAGGTTATAAGGCTGGGGCCAACGTCCTGACTTTC. The chain employs TRBV6-6 and TRBJ2-6, and perhaps TRBD2 as D gene, on 5 matching bases. Including the terminal cysteine and phenylalanine, the CDR3 comprises 15 residues. Kept here is only the CDR3 DNA, which spans 45 bases and is read in frame from base 1. Trimming costs V 9 bases and J 2 bases, and their ends lie 14 bases apart. CDR1 and CDR2 are read off the germline V gene (reference sequence) as MNHNY and SVGAGI.